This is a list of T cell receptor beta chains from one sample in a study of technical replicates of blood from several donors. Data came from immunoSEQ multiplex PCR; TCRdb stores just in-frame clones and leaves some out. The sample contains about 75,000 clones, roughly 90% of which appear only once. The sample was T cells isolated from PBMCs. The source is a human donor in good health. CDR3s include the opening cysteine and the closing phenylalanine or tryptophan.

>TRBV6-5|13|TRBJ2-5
CASRTQGPETQYF
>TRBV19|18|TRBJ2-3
CASSIDPGWGRATDTQYF
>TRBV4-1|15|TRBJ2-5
CASSQADSYVRTQYF
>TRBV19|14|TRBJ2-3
CASSQAPSADTQYF
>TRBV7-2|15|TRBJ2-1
CASSFLDSSYNEQFF
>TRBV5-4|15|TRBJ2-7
CASSLVDYTSYEQYF
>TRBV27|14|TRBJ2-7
CASSLGTYLDEQYF
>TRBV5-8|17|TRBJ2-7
CASSLRIGSGRSYEQYF
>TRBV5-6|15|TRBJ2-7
CASSLGQGGTYEQYF
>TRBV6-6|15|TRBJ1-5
CASWIGQPSNQPQHF
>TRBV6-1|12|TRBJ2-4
CASSEVPGVQYF
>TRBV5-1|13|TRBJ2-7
CASTTSPSYEQYF
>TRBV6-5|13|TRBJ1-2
CASSTGNVYGYTF
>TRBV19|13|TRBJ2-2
CASNGRAPGELFF
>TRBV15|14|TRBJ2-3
CATNQGIGTDTQYF
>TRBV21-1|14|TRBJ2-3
CASSKRPTRDTQYF
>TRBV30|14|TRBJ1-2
CAWSGEALNYGYTF
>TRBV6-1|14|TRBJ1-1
CASSLDDRDTEAFF
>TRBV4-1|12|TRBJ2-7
CASSFQGYEQYF
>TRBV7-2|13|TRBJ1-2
CASSLEQRGGYTF
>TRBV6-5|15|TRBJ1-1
CASSYSSGGGTEAFF
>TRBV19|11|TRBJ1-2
CASSWDSGYTF
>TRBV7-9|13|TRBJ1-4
CASSTGGGGKLFF
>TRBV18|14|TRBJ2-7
CASSLGTGAYEQYF
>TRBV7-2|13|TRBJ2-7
CASSFSSSYEQYF
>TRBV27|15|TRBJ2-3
CASSWTGAGIDTQYF
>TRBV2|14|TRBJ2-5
CASEGTGGWETQYF
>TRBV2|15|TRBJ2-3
CASSLRQDSLDGQYF
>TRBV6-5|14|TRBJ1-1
CASSHPGVSTEAFF
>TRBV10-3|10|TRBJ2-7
CAMSSYEQYF
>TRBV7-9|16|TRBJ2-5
CASSLVGTSQGETQYF
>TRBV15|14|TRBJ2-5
CATSRSGTQETQYF
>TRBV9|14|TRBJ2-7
CASSPGTDSYEQYF
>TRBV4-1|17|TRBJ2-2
CASSHAGTRGTTGELFF
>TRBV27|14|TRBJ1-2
CASSLSGRGHGYTF
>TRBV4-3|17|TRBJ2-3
CASSQFLLASATDTQYF
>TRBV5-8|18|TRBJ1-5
CASSSEAPMSFSNQPQHF
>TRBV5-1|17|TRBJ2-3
CASSWSGTSGFTDTQYF
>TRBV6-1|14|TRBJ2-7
CASSEAREVNEQYF
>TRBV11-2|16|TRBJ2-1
CASSLIAGAPYNEQFF
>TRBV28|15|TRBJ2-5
CASSLRGRGWETQYF
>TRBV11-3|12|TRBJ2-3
CASSLGLDAQYF
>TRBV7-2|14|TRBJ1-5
CASSSTGVNQPQHF
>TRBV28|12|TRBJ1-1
CASSSYSTEAFF
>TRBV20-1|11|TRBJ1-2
CSARQGYGYTF
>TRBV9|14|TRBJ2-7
CASSRTSGTDEQYF
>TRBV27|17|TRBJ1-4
CASSLYFITGTNEKLFF
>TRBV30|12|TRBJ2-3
CAWSVLGSTQYF
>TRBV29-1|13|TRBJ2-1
CSVERADFDEQFF
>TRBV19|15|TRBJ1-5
CASSSRDRYDQPQHF
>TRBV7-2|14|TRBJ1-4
CASSARVTNEKLFF
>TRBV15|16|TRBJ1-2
CATSRDSFDRYSGYTF
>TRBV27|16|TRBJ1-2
CASSLERTGWPNGYTF